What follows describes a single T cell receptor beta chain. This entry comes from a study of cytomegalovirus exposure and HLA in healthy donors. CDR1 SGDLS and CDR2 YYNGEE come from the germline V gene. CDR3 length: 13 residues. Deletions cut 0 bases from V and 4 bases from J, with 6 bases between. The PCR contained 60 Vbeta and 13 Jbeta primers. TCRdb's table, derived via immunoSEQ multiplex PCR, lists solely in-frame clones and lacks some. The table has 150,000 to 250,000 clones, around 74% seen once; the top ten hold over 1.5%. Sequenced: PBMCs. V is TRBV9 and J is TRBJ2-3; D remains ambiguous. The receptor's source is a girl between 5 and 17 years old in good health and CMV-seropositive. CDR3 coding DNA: TGTGCCAGCAGCGTAGGTATTTCAGATACGCAGTATTTT. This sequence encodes CASSVGISDTQYF.